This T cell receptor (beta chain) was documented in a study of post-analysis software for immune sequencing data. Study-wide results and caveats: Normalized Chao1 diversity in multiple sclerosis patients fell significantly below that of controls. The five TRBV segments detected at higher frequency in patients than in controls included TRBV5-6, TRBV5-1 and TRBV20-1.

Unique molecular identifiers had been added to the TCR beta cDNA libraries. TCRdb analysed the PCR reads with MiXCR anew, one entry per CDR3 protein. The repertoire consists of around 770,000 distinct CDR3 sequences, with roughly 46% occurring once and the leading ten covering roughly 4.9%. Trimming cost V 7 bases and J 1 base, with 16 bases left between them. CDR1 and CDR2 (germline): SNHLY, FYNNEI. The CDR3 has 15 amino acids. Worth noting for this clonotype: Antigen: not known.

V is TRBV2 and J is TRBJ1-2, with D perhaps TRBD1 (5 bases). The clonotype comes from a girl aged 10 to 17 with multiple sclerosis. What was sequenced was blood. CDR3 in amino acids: CASTQRGAGNYGYTF. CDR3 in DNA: TGTGCCAGCACCCAGCGGGGCGCGGGTAACTATGGCTACACCTTC.